A selection of T cell receptor beta chains follows, all from one sample in a study of shared clonotypes between healthy human individuals. Sequencing used immunoSEQ multiplex PCR; TCRdb keeps in-frame clones, though not all of them. The sample has almost 700,000 clones, 92% seen once; the top ten hold approximately 24%. Sequencing was carried out using naive CD8+ T cells sorted from blood. All receptors derive from a man aged 25 to 45 in good health. Both conserved end residues are part of each CDR3. A D gene is named only where the DNA matches it firmly. Some rows mark clone size as missing; the rest say once, few, many or name a class of expanded clone.

TRBD1	TRBJ2-1	-	TRBV7-8	TGTGCCAGCAGCTTACGACAGGGGGGTTATGAGCAGTTCTTC	CASSLRQGGYEQFF
TRBD1	TRBJ2-7	-	TRBV27	TGTGCCAGCATTGATTCCTGGACAGGGGGCGGCGAGCAGTACTTC	CASIDSWTGGGEQYF
TRBD2	TRBJ2-1	-	TRBV10-1	TGCGCCAGCAGTGGCGAGCTTGCGGGAGTAAGGGGTGAGCAGTTCTTC	CASSGELAGVRGEQFF
-	TRBJ2-1	-	TRBV6-1	TGTGCCAGCAGTGAAGCGGAGAGGGTTGAGCAGTTCTTC	CASSEAERVEQFF
-	TRBJ2-6	-	TRBV5-8	TGTGCCAGCAGAACCGAAATGGGCGTCCTGACTTTC	CASRTEMGVLTF
TRBD1	TRBJ2-7	-	TRBV9	TGTGCCAGCAGCGCGGGGACAGGGAAATACGAGCAGTACTTC	CASSAGTGKYEQYF
TRBD1	TRBJ2-1	-	TRBV7-9	TGTGCCAGCAGCCCCCCCGGGACAGGAAACAATGAGCAGTTCTTC	CASSPPGTGNNEQFF
-	TRBJ2-3	-	TRBV6-5	TGTGCCAGCAGCCCAGGGTCAGGGCGGGCAGATACGCAGTATTTT	CASSPGSGRADTQYF
-	TRBJ1-1	-	TRBV15	TGTGCCACCAGCCCGTCGTCGGGGAACACTGAAGCTTTCTTT	CATSPSSGNTEAFF
TRBD1	TRBJ2-2	-	TRBV6-1	TGTGCCACAGACAGGGGAGGCACCGGGGAGCTGTTTTTT	CATDRGGTGELFF
-	TRBJ1-5	-	TRBV27	TGTGCCAGCAGTCCCCACAGGGATGATCAGCCCCAGCATTTT	CASSPHRDDQPQHF
TRBD1	TRBJ1-1	-	TRBV18	TGTGCCAGCTCACCATCAGGACAGGGGCGAAAGTACACTGAAGCTTTCTTT	CASSPSGQGRKYTEAFF
TRBD2	TRBJ2-5	-	TRBV7-8	TGTGCCAGCAGCAGATCGGGACTAGCGGGAGGTGAGACCCAGTACTTC	CASSRSGLAGGETQYF
TRBD1	TRBJ2-4	-	TRBV5-6	TGTGCCAGCAGCTTGGCCCAGGGGGCGGAGGCCAAAAACATTCAGTACTTC	CASSLAQGAEAKNIQYF
-	TRBJ1-1	-	TRBV4-1	TGCGCCAGCAGCCAAGATAATTTGAGGGGAGGAGGGAACACTGAAGCTTTCTTT	CASSQDNLRGGGNTEAFF
TRBD1	TRBJ2-1	-	TRBV5-1	TGCGCCAGCAGCTTGGAGGGGGCTTGGAATGAGCAGTTCTTC	CASSLEGAWNEQFF
TRBD2	TRBJ2-1	many	TRBV10-2	TGCGCCAGCAGTGATGTAACTAGCGGGACCCACTACAATGAGCAGTTCTTC	CASSDVTSGTHYNEQFF
-	TRBJ1-4	-	TRBV5-4	TGTGCCAGCAGCTTGGCGGGACCGCTTAATGAAAAACTGTTTTTT	CASSLAGPLNEKLFF
-	TRBJ2-1	-	TRBV11-2	TGTGCCAGCAGCTTCGGTAATGAGCAGTTCTTC	CASSFGNEQFF
TRBD2	TRBJ2-5	-	TRBV2	TGTGCCAGCAGTGAAGGGGCTAGCGGGATCCGGGGAGAGACCCAGTACTTC	CASSEGASGIRGETQYF
-	TRBJ1-2	-	TRBV27	TGTGCCAGCAGTTCCGCCGGGGGAAACGGTAACTATGGCTACACCTTC	CASSSAGGNGNYGYTF
-	TRBJ2-7	-	TRBV28	TGTGCCAGTTCCGCGGGCTCCTACGAGCAGTACTTC	CASSAGSYEQYF
-	TRBJ1-2	-	TRBV28	TGTGCCAGCAGGCAACAGGGAGCTTATGGCTACACCTTC	CASRQQGAYGYTF